The T cell receptor beta chain under discussion was sequenced for a study of T cell responses to AZD1222 COVID-19 vaccine. Study findings and constraints: Repertoires were sampled only after the peak T cell response. Spike-wide vaccine-associated CD4 TCRs dominated at 160-218 and 743-854. It should be noted that donors were predominantly white British and more often female, and clonal diversity was possibly underestimated.

This clone was observed a single time. As yet, its antigen is unknown. Germline assignment: CDR1 SGHAT and CDR2 FQDESV (reference sequence). The CDR3 extends over 15 amino acids. Germline trimming cut 5 bases from V and 6 bases from J; bases unmatched to any gene: 8. Clones were sequenced by immunoSEQ multiplex PCR, and TCRdb holds only the in-frame ones, with some missing. This table holds more than 110,000 clones, approximately 90% found once. The clonotype originates from an adult in good health. The material sequenced was peripheral blood, taken on day 0 of AZD1222 vaccination. The chain carries TRBV11-1 and TRBJ2-2, with TRBD2 identical over 8 bases. The chain's CDR3 is CASSPRGARSGELFF. In DNA, the CDR3 is TGTGCCAGCAGCCCGCGGGGGGCGAGATCCGGGGAGCTGTTTTTT.